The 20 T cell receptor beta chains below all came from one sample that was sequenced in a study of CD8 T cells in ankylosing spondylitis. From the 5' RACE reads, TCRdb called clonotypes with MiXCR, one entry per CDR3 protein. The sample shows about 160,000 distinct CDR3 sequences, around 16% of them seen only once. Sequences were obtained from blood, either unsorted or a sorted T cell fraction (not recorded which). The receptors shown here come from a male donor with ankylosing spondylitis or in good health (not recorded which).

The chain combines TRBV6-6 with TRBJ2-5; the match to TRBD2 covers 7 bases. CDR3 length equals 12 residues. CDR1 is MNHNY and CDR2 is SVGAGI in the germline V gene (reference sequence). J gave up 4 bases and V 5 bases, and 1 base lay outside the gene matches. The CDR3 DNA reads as TGTGCCAGCAGTGGGGGGGGAGAGACCCAGTACTTC. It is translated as CASSGGGETQYF.

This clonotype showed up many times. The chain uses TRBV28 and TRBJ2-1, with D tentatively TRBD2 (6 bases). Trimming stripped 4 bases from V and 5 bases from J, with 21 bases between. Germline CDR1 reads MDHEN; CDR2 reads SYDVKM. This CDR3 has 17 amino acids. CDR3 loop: CASSSRNSRGLDNEQFF. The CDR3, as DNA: TGTGCCAGCAGTTCCCGTAACTCGCGGGGACTCGACAATGAGCAGTTCTTC.

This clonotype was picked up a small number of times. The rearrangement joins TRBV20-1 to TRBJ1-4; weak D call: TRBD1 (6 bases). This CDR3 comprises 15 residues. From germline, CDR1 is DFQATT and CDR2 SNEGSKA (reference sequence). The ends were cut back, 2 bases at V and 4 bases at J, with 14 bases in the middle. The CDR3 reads CSARPQDSYNEKLFF. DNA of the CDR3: TGCAGTGCTAGACCTCAGGACAGCTATAATGAAAAACTGTTTTTT.

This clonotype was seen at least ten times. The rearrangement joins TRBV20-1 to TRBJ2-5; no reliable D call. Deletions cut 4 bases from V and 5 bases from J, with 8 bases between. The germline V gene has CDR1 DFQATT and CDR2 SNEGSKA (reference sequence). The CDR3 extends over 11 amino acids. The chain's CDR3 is CSATVLETQYF. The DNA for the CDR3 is TGCAGTGCTACCGTGCTCGAGACCCAGTACTTC.

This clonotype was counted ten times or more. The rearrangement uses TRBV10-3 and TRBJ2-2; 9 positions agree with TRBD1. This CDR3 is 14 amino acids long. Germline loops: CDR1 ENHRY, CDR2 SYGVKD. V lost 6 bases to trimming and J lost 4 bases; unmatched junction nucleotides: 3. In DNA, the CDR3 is TGTGCCATCAGGGGACAGGGCATCACCGGGGAGCTGTTTTTT. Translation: CAIRGQGITGELFF.

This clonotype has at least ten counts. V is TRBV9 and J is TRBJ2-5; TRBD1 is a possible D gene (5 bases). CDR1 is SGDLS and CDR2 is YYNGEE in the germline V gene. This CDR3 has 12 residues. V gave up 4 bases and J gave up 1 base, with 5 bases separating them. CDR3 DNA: TGTGCCAGCAGCCAGGGCCAAGAGACCCAGTACTTC. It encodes CASSQGQETQYF.

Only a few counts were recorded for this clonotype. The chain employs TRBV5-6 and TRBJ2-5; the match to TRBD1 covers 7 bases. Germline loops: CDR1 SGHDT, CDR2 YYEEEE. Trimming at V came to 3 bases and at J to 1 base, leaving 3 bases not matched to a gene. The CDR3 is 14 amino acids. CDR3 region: CASSWDRLQETQYF. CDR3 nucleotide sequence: TGTGCCAGCAGCTGGGACAGACTCCAAGAGACCCAGTACTTC.

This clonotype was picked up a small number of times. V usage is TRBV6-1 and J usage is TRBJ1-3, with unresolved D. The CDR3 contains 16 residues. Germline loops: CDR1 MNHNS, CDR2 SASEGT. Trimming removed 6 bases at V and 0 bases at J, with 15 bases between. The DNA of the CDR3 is TGTGCCAGCAGGATAGAAGGACGGATCTCTGGAAACACCATATATTTT. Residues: CASRIEGRISGNTIYF.

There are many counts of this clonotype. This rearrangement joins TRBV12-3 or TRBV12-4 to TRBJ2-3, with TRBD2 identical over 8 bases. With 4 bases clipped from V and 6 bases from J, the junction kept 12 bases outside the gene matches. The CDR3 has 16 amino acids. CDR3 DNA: TGTGCCAGCAGTTACCTCCTCCGGGGACTAGTTGATACGCAGTATTTT. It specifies CASSYLLRGLVDTQYF.

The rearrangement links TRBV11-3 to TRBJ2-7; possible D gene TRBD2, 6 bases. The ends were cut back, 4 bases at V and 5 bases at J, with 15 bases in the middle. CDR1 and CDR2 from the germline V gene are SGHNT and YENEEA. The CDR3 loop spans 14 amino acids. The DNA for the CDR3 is TGTGCCAGCAGCTCCAGACTAGGGGTCGACGAGCAGTACTTC. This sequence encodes CASSSRLGVDEQYF.

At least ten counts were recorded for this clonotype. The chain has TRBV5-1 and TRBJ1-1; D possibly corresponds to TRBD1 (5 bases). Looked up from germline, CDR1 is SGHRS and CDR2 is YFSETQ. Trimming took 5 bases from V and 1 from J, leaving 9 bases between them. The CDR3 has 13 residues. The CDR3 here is CASSWDRNTEAFF. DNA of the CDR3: TGCGCCAGCAGTTGGGACCGGAACACTGAAGCTTTCTTT.

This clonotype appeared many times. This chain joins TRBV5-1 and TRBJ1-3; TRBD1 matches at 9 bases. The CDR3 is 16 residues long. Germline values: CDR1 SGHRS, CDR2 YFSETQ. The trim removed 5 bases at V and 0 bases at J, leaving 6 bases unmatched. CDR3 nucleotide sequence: TGCGCCAGCAGACCAGGACAGGGGAGCTCTGGAAACACCATATATTTT. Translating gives CASRPGQGSSGNTIYF. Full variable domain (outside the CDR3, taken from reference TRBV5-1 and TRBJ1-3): KAGVTQTPRYLIKTRGQQVTLSCSPISGHRSVSWYQQTPGQGLQFLFEYFSETQRNKGNFPGRFSGRQFSNSRSEMNVSTLELGDSALYLCASRPGQGSSGNTIYFGEGSWLTVV.

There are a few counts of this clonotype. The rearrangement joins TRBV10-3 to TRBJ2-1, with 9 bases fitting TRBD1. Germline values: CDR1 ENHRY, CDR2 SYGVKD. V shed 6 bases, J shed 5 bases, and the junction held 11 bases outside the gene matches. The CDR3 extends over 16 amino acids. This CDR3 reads CAISEIQGAVHNEQFF. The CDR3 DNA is TGTGCCATCAGCGAAATACAGGGGGCGGTACACAATGAGCAGTTCTTC.

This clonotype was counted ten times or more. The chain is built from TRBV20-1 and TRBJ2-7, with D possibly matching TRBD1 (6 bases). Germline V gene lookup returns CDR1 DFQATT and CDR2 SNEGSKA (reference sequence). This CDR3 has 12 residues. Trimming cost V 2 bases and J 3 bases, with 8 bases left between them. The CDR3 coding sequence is TGCAGTGCTAGAACAGGGAGCTACGAGCAGTACTTC. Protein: CSARTGSYEQYF.

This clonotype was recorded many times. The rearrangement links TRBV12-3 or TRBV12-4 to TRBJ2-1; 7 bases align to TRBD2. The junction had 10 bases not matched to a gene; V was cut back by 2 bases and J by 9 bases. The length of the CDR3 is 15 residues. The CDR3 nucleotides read TGTGCCAGCAGTTTAATACAGCGGGGCTGGGTTGAGCAGTTCTTC. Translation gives CASSLIQRGWVEQFF.

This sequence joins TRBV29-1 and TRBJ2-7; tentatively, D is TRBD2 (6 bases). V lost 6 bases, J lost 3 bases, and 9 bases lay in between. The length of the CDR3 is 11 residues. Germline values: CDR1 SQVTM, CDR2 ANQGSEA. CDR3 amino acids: CSVYGGYEQYF. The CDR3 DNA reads TGCAGCGTCTACGGGGGCTACGAGCAGTACTTC.

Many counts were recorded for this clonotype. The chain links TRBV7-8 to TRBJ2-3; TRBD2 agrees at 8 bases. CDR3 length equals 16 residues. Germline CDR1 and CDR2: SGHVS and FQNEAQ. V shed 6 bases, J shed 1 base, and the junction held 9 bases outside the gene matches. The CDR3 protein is CASSPPPSGRTDTQYF. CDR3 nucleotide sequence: TGTGCCAGCAGTCCACCCCCTAGCGGGCGCACAGATACGCAGTATTTT. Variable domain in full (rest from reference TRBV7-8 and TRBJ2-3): GAGVSQSPRYKVAKRGQDVALRCDPISGHVSLFWYQQALGQGPEFLTYFQNEAQLDKSGLPSDRFFAERPEGSVSTLKIQRTQQEDSAVYLCASSPPPSGRTDTQYFGPGTRLTVL.

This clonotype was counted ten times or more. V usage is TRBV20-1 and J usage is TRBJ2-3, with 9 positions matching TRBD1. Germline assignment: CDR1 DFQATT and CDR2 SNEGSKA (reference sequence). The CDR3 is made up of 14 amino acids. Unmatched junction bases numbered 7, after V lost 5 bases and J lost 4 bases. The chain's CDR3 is CSASQGADSDTQYF. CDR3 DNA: TGCAGTGCTTCACAGGGGGCGGACTCAGATACGCAGTATTTT.

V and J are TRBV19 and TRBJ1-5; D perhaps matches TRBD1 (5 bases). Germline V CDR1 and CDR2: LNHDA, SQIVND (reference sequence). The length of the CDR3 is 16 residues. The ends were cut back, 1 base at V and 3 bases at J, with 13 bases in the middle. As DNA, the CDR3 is TGTGCCAGTAGTATAGTCTGGACAACCAACAATCAGCCCCAGCATTTT. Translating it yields CASSIVWTTNNQPQHF.

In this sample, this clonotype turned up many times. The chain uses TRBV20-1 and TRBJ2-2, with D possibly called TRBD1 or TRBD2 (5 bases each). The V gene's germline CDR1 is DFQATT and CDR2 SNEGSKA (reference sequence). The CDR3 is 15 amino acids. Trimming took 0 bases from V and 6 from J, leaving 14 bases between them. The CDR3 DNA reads TGCAGTGCTAGAGATTCCCCCGGGGCCCCCGGGGAGCTGTTTTTT. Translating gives CSARDSPGAPGELFF.